This T cell receptor beta chain was identified in a study of T cells after yellow fever vaccination. Across the whole study: Preparation of the low-cell-number fractions used SMART-Seq v4 Ultra Low Input.

One entry per CDR3 protein results from TCRdb running MiXCR on the 5' RACE reads. The sample lists about 240,000 distinct CDR3 sequences; 6.9% were seen once. The CDR3 has 12 residues. Per germline, CDR1 SEHNR and CDR2 FQNEAQ (reference sequence). Deletions cut 5 bases from V and 6 bases from J, with 11 bases between. The chain recombines TRBV7-9 with TRBJ2-7; D is perhaps TRBD1 (6 bases). The TCR comes from a man aged 25-45 years who received the YFV17D yellow fever vaccine. Specimen: CD4+ T cells sorted from PBMCs, collected 15 days after the yellow fever booster vaccination. This chain's CDR3 is CASSTQGREQYF. The CDR3, as DNA: TGTGCCAGCAGCACACAGGGCCGCGAGCAGTACTTC.